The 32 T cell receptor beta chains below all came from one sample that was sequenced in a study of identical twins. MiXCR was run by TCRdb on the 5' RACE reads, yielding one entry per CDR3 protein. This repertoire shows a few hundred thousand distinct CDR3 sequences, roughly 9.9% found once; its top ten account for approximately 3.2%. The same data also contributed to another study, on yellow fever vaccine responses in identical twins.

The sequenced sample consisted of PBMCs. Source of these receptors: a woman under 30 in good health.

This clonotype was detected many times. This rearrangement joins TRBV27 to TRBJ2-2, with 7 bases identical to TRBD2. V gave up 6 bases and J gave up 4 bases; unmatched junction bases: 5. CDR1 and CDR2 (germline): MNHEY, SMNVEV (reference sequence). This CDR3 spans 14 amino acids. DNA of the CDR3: TGTGCCAGCAGCCTCCGGGGGGTCACCGGGGAGCTGTTTTTT. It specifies CASSLRGVTGELFF.

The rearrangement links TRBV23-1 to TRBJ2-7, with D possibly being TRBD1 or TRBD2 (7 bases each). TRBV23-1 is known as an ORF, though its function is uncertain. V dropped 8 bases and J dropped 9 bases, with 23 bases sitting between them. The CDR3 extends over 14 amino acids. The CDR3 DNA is TGCGCCAGCGGGGGGAGGGGGCGCGACTTTGGGCAGTACTTC. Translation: CASGGRGRDFGQYF.

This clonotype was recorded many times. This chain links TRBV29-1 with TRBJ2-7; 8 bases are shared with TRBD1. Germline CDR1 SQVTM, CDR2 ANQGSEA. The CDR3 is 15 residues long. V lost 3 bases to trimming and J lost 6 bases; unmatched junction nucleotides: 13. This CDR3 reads CSVDPGQGAVSEQYF. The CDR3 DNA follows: TGCAGCGTTGACCCCGGCCAGGGGGCCGTAAGCGAGCAGTACTTC.

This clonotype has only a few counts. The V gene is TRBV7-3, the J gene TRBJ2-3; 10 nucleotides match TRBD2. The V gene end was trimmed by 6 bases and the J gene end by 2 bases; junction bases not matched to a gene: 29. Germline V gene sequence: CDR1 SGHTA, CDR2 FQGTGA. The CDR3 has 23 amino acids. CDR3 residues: CASSTPRDGGLADGLFNTDTQYF. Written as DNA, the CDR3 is TGTGCCAGCAGTACCCCCCGGGACGGAGGACTAGCGGACGGACTATTCAACACAGATACGCAGTATTTT.

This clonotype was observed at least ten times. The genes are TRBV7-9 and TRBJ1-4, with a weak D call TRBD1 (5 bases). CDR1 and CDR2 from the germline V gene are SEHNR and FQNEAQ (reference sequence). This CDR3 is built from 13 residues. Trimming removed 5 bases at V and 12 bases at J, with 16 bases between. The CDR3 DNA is TGTGCCAGCAGCCGCCTCAGGGATATGGAACTGTTTTTT. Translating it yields CASSRLRDMELFF.

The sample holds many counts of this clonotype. The CDR3 is CASSPVGQNLTYEQYF. In DNA, the CDR3 is TGCGCCAGCAGCCCGGTTGGGCAGAACCTTACCTACGAGCAGTACTTC. The chain links TRBV5-1 to TRBJ2-7, with D unclear. The CDR3 runs 16 residues. Looked up from germline, CDR1 is SGHRS and CDR2 is YFSETQ. The V gene lost 4 bases and the J gene lost 2 bases, with 19 bases spanning the gap.

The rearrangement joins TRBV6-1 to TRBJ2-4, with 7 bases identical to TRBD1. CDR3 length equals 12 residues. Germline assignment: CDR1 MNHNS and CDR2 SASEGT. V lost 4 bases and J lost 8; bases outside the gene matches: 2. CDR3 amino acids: CASSATGDIQYF. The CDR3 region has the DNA TGTGCCAGCAGTGCAACAGGGGACATTCAGTACTTC.

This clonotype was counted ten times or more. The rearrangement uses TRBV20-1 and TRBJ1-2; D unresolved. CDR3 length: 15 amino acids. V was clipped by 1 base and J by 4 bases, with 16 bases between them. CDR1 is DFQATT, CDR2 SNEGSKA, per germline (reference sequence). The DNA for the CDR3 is TGCAGTGCTAGAGCGTGGCCGGGTTCTGGCTATGGCTACACCTTC. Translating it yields CSARAWPGSGYGYTF.

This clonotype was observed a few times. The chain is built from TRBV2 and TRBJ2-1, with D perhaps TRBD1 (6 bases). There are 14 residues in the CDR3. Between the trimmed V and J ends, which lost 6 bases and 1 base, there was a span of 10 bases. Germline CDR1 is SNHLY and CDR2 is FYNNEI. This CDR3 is CASRNRASYNEQFF. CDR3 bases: TGTGCCAGCAGAAACAGGGCTTCCTACAATGAGCAGTTCTTC.

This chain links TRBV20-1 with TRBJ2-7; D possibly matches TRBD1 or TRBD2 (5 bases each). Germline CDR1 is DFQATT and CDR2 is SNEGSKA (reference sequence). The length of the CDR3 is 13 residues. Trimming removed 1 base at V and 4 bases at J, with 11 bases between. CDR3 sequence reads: CSARAGPGYEQYF. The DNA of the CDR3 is TGCAGTGCTAGAGCGGGACCTGGGTACGAGCAGTACTTC.

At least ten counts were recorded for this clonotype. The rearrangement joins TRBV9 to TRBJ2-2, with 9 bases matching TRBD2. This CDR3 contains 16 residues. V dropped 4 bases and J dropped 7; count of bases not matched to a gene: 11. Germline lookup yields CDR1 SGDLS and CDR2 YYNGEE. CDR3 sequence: CASSPRGREAGGELFF. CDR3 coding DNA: TGTGCCAGCAGCCCCCGCGGGAGGGAAGCGGGCGGGGAGCTGTTTTTT.

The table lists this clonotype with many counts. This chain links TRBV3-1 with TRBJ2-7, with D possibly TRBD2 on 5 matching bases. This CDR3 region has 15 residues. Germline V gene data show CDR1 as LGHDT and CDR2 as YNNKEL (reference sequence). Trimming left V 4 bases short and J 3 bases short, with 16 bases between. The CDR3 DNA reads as TGTGCCAGCAGCCCGCGACCCAACGGGGTCTACGAGCAGTACTTC. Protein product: CASSPRPNGVYEQYF.

The CDR3 DNA sequence: TGTGCCAGCAGCTCGTCCTCCGGGACAGGGAACACTGAAGCTTTCTTT. Translation: CASSSSSGTGNTEAFF. This chain links TRBV7-2 with TRBJ1-1; 8 bases fit TRBD1. The CDR3 is 16 residues long. Trimming cost V 4 bases and J 1 base; bases outside gene matches: 8. Germline CDR1 and CDR2: SGHTA and FQGNSA.

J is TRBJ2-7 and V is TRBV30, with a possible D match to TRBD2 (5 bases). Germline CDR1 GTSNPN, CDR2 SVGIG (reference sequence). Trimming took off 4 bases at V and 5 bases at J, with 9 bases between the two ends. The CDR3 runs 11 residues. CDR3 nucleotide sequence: TGTGCCTGGAAGGGAGTCCACGAGCAGTACTTC. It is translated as CAWKGVHEQYF.

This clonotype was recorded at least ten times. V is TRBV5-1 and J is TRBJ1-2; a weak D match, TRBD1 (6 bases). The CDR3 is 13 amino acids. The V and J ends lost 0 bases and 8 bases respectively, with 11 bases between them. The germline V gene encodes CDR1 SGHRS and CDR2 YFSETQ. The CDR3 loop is CASSLDTGRGYTF. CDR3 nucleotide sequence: TGCGCCAGCAGCTTGGACACAGGGCGCGGCTACACCTTC.

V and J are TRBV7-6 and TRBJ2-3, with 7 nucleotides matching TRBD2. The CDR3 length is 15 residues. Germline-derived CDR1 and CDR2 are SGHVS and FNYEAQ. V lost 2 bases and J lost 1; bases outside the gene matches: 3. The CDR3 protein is CASSLFAGGTDTQYF. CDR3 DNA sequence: TGTGCCAGCAGCTTATTTGCGGGGGGCACAGATACGCAGTATTTT. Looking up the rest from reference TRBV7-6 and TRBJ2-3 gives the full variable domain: GAGVSQSPRYKVTKRGQDVALRCDPISGHVSLYWYRQALGQGPEFLTYFNYEAQQDKSGLPNDRFSAERPEGSISTLTIQRTEQRDSAMYRCASSLFAGGTDTQYFGPGTRLTVL.

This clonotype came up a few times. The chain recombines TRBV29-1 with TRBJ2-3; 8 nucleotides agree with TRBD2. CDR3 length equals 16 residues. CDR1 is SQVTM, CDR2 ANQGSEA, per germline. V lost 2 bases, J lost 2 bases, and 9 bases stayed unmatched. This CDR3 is CSVEMIAGKYTDTQYF. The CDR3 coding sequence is TGCAGCGTTGAAATGATAGCGGGGAAATACACAGATACGCAGTATTTT.

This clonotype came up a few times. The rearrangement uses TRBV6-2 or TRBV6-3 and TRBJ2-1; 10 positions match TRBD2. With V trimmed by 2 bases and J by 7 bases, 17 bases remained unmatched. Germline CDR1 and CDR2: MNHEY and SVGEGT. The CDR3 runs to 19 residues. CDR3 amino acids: CASSYSPGPLGLAQNEQFF. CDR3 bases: TGTGCCAGCAGTTACAGTCCTGGACCACTGGGACTAGCGCAGAATGAGCAGTTCTTC.

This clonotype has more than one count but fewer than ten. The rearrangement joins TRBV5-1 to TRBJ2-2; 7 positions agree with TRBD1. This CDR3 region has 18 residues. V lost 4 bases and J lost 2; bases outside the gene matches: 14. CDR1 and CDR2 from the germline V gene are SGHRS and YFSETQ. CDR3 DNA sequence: TGCGCCAGCAGCGTCGGGACAGAACAGACAGAAAACACCGGGGAGCTGTTTTTT. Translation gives CASSVGTEQTENTGELFF. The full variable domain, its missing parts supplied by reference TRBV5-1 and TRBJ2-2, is KAGVTQTPRYLIKTRGQQVTLSCSPISGHRSVSWYQQTPGQGLQFLFEYFSETQRNKGNFPGRFSGRQFSNSRSEMNVSTLELGDSALYLCASSVGTEQTENTGELFFGEGSRLTVL.

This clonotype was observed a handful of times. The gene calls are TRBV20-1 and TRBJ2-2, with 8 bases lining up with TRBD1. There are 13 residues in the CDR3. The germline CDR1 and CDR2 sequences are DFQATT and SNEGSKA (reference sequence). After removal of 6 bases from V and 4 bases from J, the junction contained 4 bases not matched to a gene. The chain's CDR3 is CSAPDRVTGELFF. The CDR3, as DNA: TGCAGTGCCCCGGACAGGGTCACCGGGGAGCTGTTTTTT.

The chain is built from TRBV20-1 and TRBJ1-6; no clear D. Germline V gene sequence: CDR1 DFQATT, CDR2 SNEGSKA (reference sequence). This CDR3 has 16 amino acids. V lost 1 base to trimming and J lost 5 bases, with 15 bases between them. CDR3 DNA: TGCAGTGCTAGAGTAGTTGGGCAGATGAATAATTCACCCCTCCACTTT. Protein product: CSARVVGQMNNSPLHF.

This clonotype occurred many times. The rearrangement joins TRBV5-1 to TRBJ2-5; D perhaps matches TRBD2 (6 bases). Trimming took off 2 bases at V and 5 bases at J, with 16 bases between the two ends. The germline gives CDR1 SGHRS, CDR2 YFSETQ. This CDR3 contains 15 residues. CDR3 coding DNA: TGCGCCAGCAGCTTAAACGGGGAGGTTTGGGAGACCCAGTACTTC. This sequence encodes CASSLNGEVWETQYF. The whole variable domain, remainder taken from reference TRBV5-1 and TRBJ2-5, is KAGVTQTPRYLIKTRGQQVTLSCSPISGHRSVSWYQQTPGQGLQFLFEYFSETQRNKGNFPGRFSGRQFSNSRSEMNVSTLELGDSALYLCASSLNGEVWETQYFGPGTRLLVL.

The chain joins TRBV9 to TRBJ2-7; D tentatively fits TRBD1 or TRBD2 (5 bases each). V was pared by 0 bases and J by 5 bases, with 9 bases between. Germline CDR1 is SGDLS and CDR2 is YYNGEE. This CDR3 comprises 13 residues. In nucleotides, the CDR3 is TGTGCCAGCAGCGTAGGGGGGACCCACGAGCAGTACTTC. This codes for CASSVGGTHEQYF. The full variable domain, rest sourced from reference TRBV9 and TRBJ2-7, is DSGVTQTPKHLITATGQRVTLRCSPRSGDLSVYWYQQSLDQGLQFLIQYYNGEERAKGNILERFSAQQFPDLHSELNLSSLELGDSALYFCASSVGGTHEQYFGPGTRLTVT.

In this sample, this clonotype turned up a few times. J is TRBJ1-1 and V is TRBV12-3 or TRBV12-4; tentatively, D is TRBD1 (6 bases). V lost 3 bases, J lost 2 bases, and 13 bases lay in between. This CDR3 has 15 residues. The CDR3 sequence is CASSLIQGGNTEAFF. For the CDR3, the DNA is TGTGCCAGCAGTTTGATACAGGGAGGAAACACTGAAGCTTTCTTT.

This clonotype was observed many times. The CDR3 DNA follows: TGCAGCGTGACTGGACAGGCAACTAATGAAAAACTGTTTTTT. Protein: CSVTGQATNEKLFF. The chain recombines TRBV29-1 with TRBJ1-4; TRBD1 aligns across 7 bases. V shed 6 bases and J 0 bases; nucleotides not matched to a gene: 4. CDR3 size: 14 residues. CDR1 is SQVTM, CDR2 ANQGSEA, per germline.

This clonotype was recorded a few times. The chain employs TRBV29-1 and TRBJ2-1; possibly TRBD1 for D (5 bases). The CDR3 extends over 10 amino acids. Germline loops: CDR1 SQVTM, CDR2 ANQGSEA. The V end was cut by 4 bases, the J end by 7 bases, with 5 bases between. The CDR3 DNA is TGCAGCGTTGGACAGAATGAGCAGTTCTTC. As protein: CSVGQNEQFF.

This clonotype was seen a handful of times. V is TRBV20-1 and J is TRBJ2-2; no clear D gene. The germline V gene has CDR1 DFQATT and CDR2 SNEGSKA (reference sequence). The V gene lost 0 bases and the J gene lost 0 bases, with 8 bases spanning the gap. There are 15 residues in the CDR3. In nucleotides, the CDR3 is TGCAGTGCTAGAGAGCGACCGACGAACACCGGGGAGCTGTTTTTT. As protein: CSARERPTNTGELFF.

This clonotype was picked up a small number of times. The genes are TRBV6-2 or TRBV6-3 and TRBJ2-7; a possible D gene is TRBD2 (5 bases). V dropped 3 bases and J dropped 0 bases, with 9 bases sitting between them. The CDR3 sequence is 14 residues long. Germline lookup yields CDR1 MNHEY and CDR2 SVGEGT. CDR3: CASSYSEGSYEQYF. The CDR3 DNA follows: TGTGCCAGCAGTTATTCAGAGGGCTCCTACGAGCAGTACTTC.

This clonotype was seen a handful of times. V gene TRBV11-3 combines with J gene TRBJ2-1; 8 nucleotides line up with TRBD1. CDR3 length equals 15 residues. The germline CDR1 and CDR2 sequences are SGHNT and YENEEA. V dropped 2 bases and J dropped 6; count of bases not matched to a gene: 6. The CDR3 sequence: CASSLRDRLGNEQFF. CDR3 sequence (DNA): TGTGCCAGCAGCTTACGGGACAGGCTGGGCAATGAGCAGTTCTTC. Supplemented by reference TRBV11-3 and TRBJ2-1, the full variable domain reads EAGVVQSPRYKIIEKKQPVAFWCNPISGHNTLYWYLQNLGQGPELLIRYENEEAVDDSQLPKDRFSAERLKGVDSTLKIQPAELGDSAVYLCASSLRDRLGNEQFFGPGTRLTVL.

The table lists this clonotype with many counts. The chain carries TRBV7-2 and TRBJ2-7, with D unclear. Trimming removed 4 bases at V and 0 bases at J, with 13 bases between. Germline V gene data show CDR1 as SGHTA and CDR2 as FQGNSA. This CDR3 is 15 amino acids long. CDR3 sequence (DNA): TGTGCCAGCAGCTCGCTCGCAAGGAGCTCCTACGAGCAGTACTTC. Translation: CASSSLARSSYEQYF.

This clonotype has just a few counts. CDR3 DNA: TGTGCCGCGTCGTTAGCGCGCCAAGAGACCCAGTACTTC. Protein: CAASLARQETQYF. This chain links TRBV7-2 with TRBJ2-5; D is possibly TRBD2 (5 bases). From germline, CDR1 is SGHTA and CDR2 FQGNSA. The CDR3 consists of 13 residues. V was trimmed by 11 bases and J by 1 base, leaving 14 bases between them.

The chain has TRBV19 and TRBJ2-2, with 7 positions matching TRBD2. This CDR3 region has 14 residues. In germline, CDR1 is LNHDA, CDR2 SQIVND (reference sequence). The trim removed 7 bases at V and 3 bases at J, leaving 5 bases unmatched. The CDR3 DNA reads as TGTGCCAGTATTAGTCGGGGGGACACCGGGGAGCTGTTTTTT. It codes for CASISRGDTGELFF. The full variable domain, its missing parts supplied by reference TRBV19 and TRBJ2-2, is DGGITQSPKYLFRKEGQNVTLSCEQNLNHDAMYWYRQDPGQGLRLIYYSQIVNDFQKGDIAEGYSVSREKKESFPLTVTSAQKNPTAFYLCASISRGDTGELFFGEGSRLTVL.